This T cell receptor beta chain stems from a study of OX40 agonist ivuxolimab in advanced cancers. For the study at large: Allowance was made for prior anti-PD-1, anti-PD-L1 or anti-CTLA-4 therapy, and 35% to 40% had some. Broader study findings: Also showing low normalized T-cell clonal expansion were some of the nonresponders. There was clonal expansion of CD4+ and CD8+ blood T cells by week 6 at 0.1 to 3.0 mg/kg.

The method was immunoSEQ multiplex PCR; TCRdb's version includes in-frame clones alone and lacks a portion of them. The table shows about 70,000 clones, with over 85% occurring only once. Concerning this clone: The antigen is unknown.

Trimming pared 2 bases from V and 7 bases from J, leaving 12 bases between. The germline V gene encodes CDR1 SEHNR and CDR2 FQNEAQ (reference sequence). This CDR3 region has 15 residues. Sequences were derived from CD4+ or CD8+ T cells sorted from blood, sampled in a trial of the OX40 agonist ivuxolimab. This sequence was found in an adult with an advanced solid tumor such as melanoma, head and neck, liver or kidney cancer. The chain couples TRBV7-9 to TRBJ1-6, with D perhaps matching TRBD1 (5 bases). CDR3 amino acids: CASSLRGHQNSPLHF. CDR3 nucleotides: TGTGCCAGCAGCTTAAGGGGCCACCAAAATTCACCCCTCCACTTT.